The text below deals with one T cell receptor (beta chain). Its antigen is not known. The CDR3 runs 13 residues. In germline, CDR1 is MNHNS, CDR2 SASEGT. Trimming left V 1 base short and J 6 bases short, with 9 bases between. This record belongs to a study of chemoradiotherapy in HPV16-positive cancers. Findings and limits, study-wide: The functional HPV-specific definition rests on just a couple of HPV16-positive patients. For HPV16-positive patients, expanding HPV-responsive T cells associated with longer recurrence-free survival.

This table comes from immunoSEQ multiplex PCR, and its TCRdb copy is limited to in-frame clones, with some not included. Of approximately 6,200 clones in the sample, almost 90% were seen once. Repertoires were sampled repeatedly during chemoradiotherapy. The chain employs TRBV6-1 and TRBJ1-2; no firm D call. The receptor was isolated from a human donor with HPV-associated anogenital cancer. This material consisted of blood, taken from a patient who underwent chemoradiotherapy. The CDR3 is CASSEGGSHGYTF. CDR3 sequence (DNA): TGTGCCAGCAGTGAAGGTGGGAGCCATGGCTACACCTTC.